The rows below give T cell receptor beta chains drawn from one sample of a study of cytomegalovirus exposure and HLA in healthy donors. Sequencing used immunoSEQ multiplex PCR; TCRdb keeps in-frame clones, though not all of them. The data contain around 95,000 clones, roughly 80% of them singletons. The specimen sequenced was PBMCs. The receptors shown here come from a man younger than 40 in good health and CMV-seropositive. Both conserved end residues are part of each CDR3. A D gene is named only where the DNA matches it firmly. For some rows the clone size is stated as once, few or many, or as a class when expanded; others skip it.

v_call	j_call	d_call	clone_size	cdr3_aa	cdr3_nt
TRBV28	TRBJ1-3	TRBD1	-	CASRPGQGLLSGNTIYF	TGTGCCAGCAGACCGGGACAGGGTCTCCTCTCTGGAAACACCATATATTTT
TRBV18	TRBJ2-5	-	-	CASSPRTGGTQETQYF	TGTGCCAGCTCACCCCGGACGGGCGGGACCCAAGAGACCCAGTACTTC
TRBV12-2	TRBJ2-7	-	-	CASRLASGGGYEQYF	TGTGCAAGTCGCTTAGCTAGCGGGGGGGGCTACGAGCAGTACTTC
TRBV29-1	TRBJ2-1	TRBD2	-	CSLERGGSSYNEQFF	TGCAGCCTTGAGAGAGGCGGGAGTTCCTACAATGAGCAGTTCTTC
TRBV7-2	TRBJ2-5	TRBD2	-	CASSSGASGRETQYF	TGTGCCAGCAGCTCTGGCGCTAGCGGGAGGGAGACCCAGTACTTC
TRBV5-4	TRBJ2-2	TRBD2	-	CASSHSGRYTGELFF	TGTGCCAGCAGTCATAGCGGGAGGTACACCGGGGAGCTGTTTTTT
TRBV28	TRBJ1-4	-	once	CASSLPGKTGEKLFF	TGTGCCAGCAGTTTACCAGGGAAGACAGGTGAAAAACTGTTTTTT
TRBV18	TRBJ1-1	-	-	CASSPPVSGQNTEAFF	TGTGCCAGCTCACCACCAGTATCCGGTCAGAACACTGAAGCTTTCTTT
TRBV27	TRBJ1-2	-	-	CASSFLGAGSYGYTF	TGTGCCAGCAGTTTCCTGGGGGCTGGGTCCTATGGCTACACCTTC
TRBV5-4	TRBJ2-7	TRBD2	-	CASSYSSGSLGYEQYF	TGTGCCAGCAGCTACTCTAGCGGGAGTTTGGGCTACGAGCAGTACTTC
TRBV30	TRBJ1-5	-	-	CAWSRSNGRSNQPQHF	TGTGCCTGGAGTAGAAGCAATGGTCGGAGCAATCAGCCCCAGCATTTT
TRBV30	TRBJ2-7	-	-	CAWREDHDEQYF	TGTGCCTGGAGAGAGGATCACGACGAGCAGTACTTC
TRBV19	TRBJ1-2	-	-	CASSILGGAYGYTF	TGTGCCAGTAGTATACTCGGCGGGGCCTATGGCTACACCTTC
TRBV10-2	TRBJ1-1	-	-	CASSYTGLNTEAFF	TGCGCCAGCAGTTATACAGGGCTGAACACTGAAGCTTTCTTT
TRBV27	TRBJ2-1	TRBD2	-	CASSLFQAGAVYNEQFF	TGTGCCAGCAGTTTATTCCAAGCGGGAGCTGTCTACAATGAGCAGTTCTTC
TRBV7-9	TRBJ2-3	TRBD2	-	CASSFSTGGLAGRDTQYF	TGTGCCAGCAGCTTCTCGACTGGGGGACTAGCGGGGAGGGATACGCAGTATTTT
TRBV27	TRBJ2-1	TRBD1	-	CASFRTGGNEQFF	TGTGCCAGCTTTCGGACAGGGGGCAATGAGCAGTTCTTC
TRBV5-1	TRBJ2-7	TRBD2	few	CASSPGLAGPLIPYEQYF	TGCGCCAGCAGCCCGGGACTAGCGGGACCACTCATCCCCTACGAGCAGTACTTC
TRBV10-2	TRBJ1-5	-	-	CASSESNRYSNQPQHF	TGCGCCAGCAGTGAGTCAAACAGGTATAGCAATCAGCCTCAGCATTTT
TRBV10-2	TRBJ1-4	-	-	CASSAGMEEKLFF	TGCGCCAGCAGTGCCGGGATGGAGGAAAAACTGTTTTTT
TRBV28	TRBJ2-3	TRBD2	-	CASRITKRESDTQYF	TGTGCCAGCCGCATAACCAAGCGGGAGTCCGATACGCAGTATTTT
TRBV28	TRBJ2-7	-	-	CASSLWSGGEQYF	TGTGCCAGCAGTCTTTGGTCAGGGGGGGAGCAGTACTTC
TRBV6-1	TRBJ1-3	-	-	CASSEPLGTIYF	TGTGCCAGCAGTGAACCCCTCGGCACCATATATTTT
TRBV28	TRBJ2-5	-	-	CASSLGPGETQYF	TGTGCCAGCAGTTTAGGCCCGGGGGAGACCCAGTACTTC
TRBV4-3	TRBJ2-1	-	-	CASSQEVAERRNEQFF	TGCGCCAGCAGCCAAGAAGTGGCGGAAAGGCGGAATGAGCAGTTCTTC
TRBV18	TRBJ2-1	TRBD2	-	CASSLLTSGRNNEQFF	TGTGCCAGCTCACTCCTGACTAGCGGGAGAAACAATGAGCAGTTCTTC
TRBV18	TRBJ1-5	-	once	CASSGGPQPQHF	TGTGCCAGCTCCGGGGGTCCTCAGCCCCAGCATTTT
TRBV27	TRBJ1-1	TRBD1	-	CASSWTGQLNTEAFF	TGTGCCAGCAGTTGGACGGGACAGTTGAACACTGAAGCTTTCTTT
TRBV4-1	TRBJ2-1	-	-	CASSQFTRGSSYNEQFF	TGCGCCAGCAGCCAATTCACGCGCGGAAGCTCCTACAATGAGCAGTTCTTC
TRBV29-1	TRBJ1-1	TRBD1	-	CSVEGAQGVTEAFF	TGCAGCGTTGAAGGAGCCCAGGGGGTGACTGAAGCTTTCTTT
TRBV27	TRBJ2-2	-	-	CASSLWRDGELFF	TGTGCCAGCAGTTTATGGAGGGACGGGGAGCTGTTTTTT
TRBV4-1	TRBJ2-5	-	-	CASSQAPLMWSQETQYF	TGCGCCAGCAGCCAAGCTCCCTTGATGTGGAGCCAAGAGACCCAGTACTTC
TRBV18	TRBJ2-3	TRBD1	-	CASSPTGGTDTQYF	TGTGCCAGCTCACCAACAGGGGGCACAGATACGCAGTATTTT
TRBV29-1	TRBJ2-7	TRBD2	-	CSVVSPLAGGPYEQYF	TGCAGCGTTGTATCTCCCCTAGCGGGAGGACCCTACGAGCAGTACTTC
TRBV5-1	TRBJ1-6	TRBD1	-	CASSLEGQGGIGSPLHF	TGCGCCAGCAGCTTGGAGGGACAGGGGGGAATCGGTTCACCCCTCCACTTT
TRBV19	TRBJ1-6	-	-	CASSMSRVRSPLHF	TGTGCCAGTAGTATGAGCAGGGTTCGCTCACCCCTCCACTTT
TRBV19	TRBJ2-3	-	-	CASSRGLTDTQYF	TGTGCCAGTAGTAGAGGCCTCACAGATACGCAGTATTTT
TRBV28	TRBJ1-2	-	-	CASSSTGWWDGYTF	TGTGCCAGCAGTTCCACAGGGTGGTGGGATGGCTACACCTTC
TRBV27	TRBJ2-7	TRBD2	-	CASGLAGPYEQYF	TGTGCCAGCGGACTAGCGGGCCCCTACGAGCAGTACTTC
TRBV5-1	TRBJ2-7	-	-	CASSLVGGGSGEQYF	TGCGCCAGCAGCCTTGTTGGGGGCGGCTCGGGGGAGCAGTACTTC
TRBV5-8	TRBJ1-5	-	-	CASSLPGLSFNQPQHF	TGTGCCAGCAGCCTACCGGGACTCTCTTTCAATCAGCCCCAGCATTTT
TRBV19	TRBJ2-1	-	-	CASSPAGYSYNEQFF	TGTGCCAGTAGTCCCGCAGGGTACTCCTACAATGAGCAGTTCTTC
TRBV14	TRBJ2-7	TRBD1	-	CASSLTRQGDRSEQYF	TGTGCCAGCAGCTTAACGAGGCAGGGGGATAGGTCCGAGCAGTACTTC
TRBV19	TRBJ1-5	TRBD1	once	CATQRQGAGFSNQPQHF	TGTGCCACTCAAAGACAGGGGGCCGGGTTTAGCAATCAGCCCCAGCATTTT
TRBV5-4	TRBJ2-4	TRBD1	-	CASSLGTGSEIQYF	TGTGCCAGCAGCTTAGGGACAGGGAGTGAGATTCAGTACTTC